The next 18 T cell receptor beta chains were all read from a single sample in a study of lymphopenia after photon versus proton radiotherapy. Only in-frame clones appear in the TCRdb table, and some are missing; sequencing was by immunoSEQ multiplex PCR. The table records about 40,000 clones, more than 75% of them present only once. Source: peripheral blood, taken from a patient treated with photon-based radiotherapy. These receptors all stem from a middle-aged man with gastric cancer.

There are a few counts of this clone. In DNA, the CDR3 is TGTGCCAGCAGTGTAGGACTAGCGGGAGTAAATGAGCAGTTCTTC. It translates to CASSVGLAGVNEQFF. The J gene is TRBJ2-1, the V gene TRBV28; 13 bases agree with TRBD2. With V trimmed by 5 bases and J by 7 bases, 5 bases remained unmatched. Germline V gene data show CDR1 as MDHEN and CDR2 as SYDVKM. CDR3 length: 15 amino acids. Drawing the rest from reference TRBV28 and TRBJ2-1, the complete variable domain is DVKVTQSSRYLVKRTGEKVFLECVQDMDHENMFWYRQDPGLGLRLIYFSYDVKMKEKGDIPEGYSVSREKKERFSLILESASTNQTSMYLCASSVGLAGVNEQFFGPGTRLTVL.

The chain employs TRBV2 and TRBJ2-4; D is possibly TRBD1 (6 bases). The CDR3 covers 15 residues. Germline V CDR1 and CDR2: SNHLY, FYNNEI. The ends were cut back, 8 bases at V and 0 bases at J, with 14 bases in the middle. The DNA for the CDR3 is TGTGCCAGCGCCGGCAGGGGAATAGCCAAAAACATTCAGTACTTC. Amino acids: CASAGRGIAKNIQYF.

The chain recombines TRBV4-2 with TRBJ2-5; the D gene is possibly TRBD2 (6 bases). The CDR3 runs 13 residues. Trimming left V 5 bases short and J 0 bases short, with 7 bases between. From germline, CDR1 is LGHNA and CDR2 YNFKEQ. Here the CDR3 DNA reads TGTGCCAGCAGCGGGACTTACCAAGAGACCCAGTACTTC. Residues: CASSGTYQETQYF.

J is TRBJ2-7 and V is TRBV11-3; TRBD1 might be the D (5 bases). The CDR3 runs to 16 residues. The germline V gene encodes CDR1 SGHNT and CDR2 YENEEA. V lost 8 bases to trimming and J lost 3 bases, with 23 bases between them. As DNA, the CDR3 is TGTGCCAGCCGCCACCCGGCAGGGCCGGCTTTCTACGAGCAGTACTTC. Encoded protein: CASRHPAGPAFYEQYF.

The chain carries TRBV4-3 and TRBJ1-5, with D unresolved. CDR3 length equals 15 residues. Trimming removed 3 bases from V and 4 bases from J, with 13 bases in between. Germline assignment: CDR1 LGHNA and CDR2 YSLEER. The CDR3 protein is CASSQAADANQPQHF. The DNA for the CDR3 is TGCGCCAGCAGCCAGGCGGCTGATGCAAATCAGCCCCAGCATTTT.

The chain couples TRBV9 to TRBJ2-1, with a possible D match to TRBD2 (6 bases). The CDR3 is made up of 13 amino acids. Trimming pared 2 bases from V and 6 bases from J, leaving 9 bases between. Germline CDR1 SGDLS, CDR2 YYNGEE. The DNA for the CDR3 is TGTGCCAGCAGCGTCACGACTAGCAATGAGCAGTTCTTC. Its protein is CASSVTTSNEQFF.

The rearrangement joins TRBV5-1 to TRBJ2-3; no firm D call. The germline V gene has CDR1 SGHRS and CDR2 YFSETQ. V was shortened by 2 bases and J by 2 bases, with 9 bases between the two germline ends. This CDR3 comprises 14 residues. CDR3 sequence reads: CASSFGGYTDTQYF. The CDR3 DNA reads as TGCGCCAGCAGCTTCGGCGGCTACACAGATACGCAGTATTTT. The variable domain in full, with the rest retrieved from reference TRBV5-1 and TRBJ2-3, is KAGVTQTPRYLIKTRGQQVTLSCSPISGHRSVSWYQQTPGQGLQFLFEYFSETQRNKGNFPGRFSGRQFSNSRSEMNVSTLELGDSALYLCASSFGGYTDTQYFGPGTRLTVL.

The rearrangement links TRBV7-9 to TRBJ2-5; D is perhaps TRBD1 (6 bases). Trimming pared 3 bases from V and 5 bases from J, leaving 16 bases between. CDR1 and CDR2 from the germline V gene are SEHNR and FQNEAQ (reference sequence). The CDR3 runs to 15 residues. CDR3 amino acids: CASSFRNRAEETQYF. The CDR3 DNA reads TGTGCCAGCAGCTTTCGAAACAGGGCGGAGGAGACCCAGTACTTC.

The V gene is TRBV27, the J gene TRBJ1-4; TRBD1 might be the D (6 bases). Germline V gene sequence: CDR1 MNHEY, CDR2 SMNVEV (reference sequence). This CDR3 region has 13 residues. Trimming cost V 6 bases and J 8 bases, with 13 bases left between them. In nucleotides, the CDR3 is TGTGCCAGCAGGAGGGGGACGCTCGAAAAACTGTTTTTT. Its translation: CASRRGTLEKLFF.

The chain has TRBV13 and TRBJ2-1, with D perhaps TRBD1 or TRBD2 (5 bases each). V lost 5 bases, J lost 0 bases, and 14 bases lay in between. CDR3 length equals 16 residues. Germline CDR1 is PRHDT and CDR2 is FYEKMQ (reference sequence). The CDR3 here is CASSLPLGTSYNEQFF. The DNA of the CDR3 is TGTGCCAGCAGCCTCCCCCTCGGGACCTCCTACAATGAGCAGTTCTTC.

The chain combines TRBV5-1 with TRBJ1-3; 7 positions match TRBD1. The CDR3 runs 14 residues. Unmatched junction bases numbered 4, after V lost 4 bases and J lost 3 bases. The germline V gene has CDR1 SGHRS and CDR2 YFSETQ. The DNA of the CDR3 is TGCGCCAGCAGCCCCGGGACAGATGGAAACACCATATATTTT. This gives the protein CASSPGTDGNTIYF.

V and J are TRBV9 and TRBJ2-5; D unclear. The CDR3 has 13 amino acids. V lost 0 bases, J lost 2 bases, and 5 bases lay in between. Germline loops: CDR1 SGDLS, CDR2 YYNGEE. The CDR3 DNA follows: TGTGCCAGCAGCGTAGCCATACAAGAGACCCAGTACTTC. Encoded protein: CASSVAIQETQYF. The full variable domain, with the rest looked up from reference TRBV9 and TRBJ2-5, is DSGVTQTPKHLITATGQRVTLRCSPRSGDLSVYWYQQSLDQGLQFLIQYYNGEERAKGNILERFSAQQFPDLHSELNLSSLELGDSALYFCASSVAIQETQYFGPGTRLLVL.

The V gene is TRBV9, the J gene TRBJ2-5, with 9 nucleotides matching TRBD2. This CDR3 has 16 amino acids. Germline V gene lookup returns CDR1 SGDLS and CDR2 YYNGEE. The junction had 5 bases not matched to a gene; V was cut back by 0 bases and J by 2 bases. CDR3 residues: CASSVGLAELQETQYF. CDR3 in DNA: TGTGCCAGCAGCGTAGGACTAGCGGAATTACAAGAGACCCAGTACTTC.

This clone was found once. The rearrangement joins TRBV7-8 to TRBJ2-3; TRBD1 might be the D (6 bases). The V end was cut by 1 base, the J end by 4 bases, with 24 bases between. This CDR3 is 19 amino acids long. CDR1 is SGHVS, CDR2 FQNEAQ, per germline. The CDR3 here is CASSLGGPLGAPRPDTQYF. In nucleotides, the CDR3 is TGTGCCAGCAGCTTAGGGGGGCCCTTGGGGGCCCCGAGGCCAGATACGCAGTATTTT.

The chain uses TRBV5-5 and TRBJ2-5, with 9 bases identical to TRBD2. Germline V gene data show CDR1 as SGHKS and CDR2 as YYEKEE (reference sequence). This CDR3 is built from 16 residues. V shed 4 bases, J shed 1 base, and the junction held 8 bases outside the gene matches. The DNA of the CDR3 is TGTGCCAGCAGCGAGGGGGCTAGCGGGATCCAAGAGACCCAGTACTTC. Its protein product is CASSEGASGIQETQYF.

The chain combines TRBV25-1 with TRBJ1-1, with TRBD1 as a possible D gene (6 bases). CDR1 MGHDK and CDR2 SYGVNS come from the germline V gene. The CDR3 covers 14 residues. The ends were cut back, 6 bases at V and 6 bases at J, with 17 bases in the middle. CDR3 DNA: TGTGCCAGCAGCATGGGACCAGGGGCCCCTGAAGCTTTCTTT. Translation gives CASSMGPGAPEAFF.

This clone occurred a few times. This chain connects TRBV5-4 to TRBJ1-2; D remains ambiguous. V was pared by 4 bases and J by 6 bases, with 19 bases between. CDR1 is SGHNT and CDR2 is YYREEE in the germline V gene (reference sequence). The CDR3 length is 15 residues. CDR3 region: CASSGLLTAGHGYTF. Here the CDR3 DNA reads TGTGCCAGCAGCGGTTTGCTGACGGCGGGTCATGGCTACACCTTC.

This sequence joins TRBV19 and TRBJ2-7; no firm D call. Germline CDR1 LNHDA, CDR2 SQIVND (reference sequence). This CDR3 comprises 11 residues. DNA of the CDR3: TGTGCATCCCAGGTAGGGCGCGAGCAGTACTTC. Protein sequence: CASQVGREQYF. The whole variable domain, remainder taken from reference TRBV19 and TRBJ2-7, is DGGITQSPKYLFRKEGQNVTLSCEQNLNHDAMYWYRQDPGQGLRLIYYSQIVNDFQKGDIAEGYSVSREKKESFPLTVTSAQKNPTAFYLCASQVGREQYFGPGTRLTVT.